In its sample, the clone carrying this T cell receptor (beta chain) was seen a few times. Deletions cut 3 bases from V and 4 bases from J, with 13 bases between. The CDR3 consists of 15 residues. Germline-derived CDR1 and CDR2 are SGDLS and YYNGEE. Everyone who took part was roughly 18 to 89 years old, and they came from about two dozen US areas. Clones were read by immunoSEQ multiplex PCR, and TCRdb kept only the in-frame ones, dropping some. The sample contains about 170,000 clones, over 75% of which appear only once. The data stem from a study of blood T cell repertoires in COVID-19. Study in general: Acute-phase and convalescent COVID-19 samples originated in the United States, Italy and Spain. Sources were T cells, B-cell-depleted T cells, or PBMCs; the material itself was cDNA or gDNA.

This TCR was recovered from a woman between 18 and 30 years old who had recovered from COVID-19. Sequencing input: PBMCs or T cells enriched from blood (not recorded which). This chain uses TRBV9 with TRBJ2-2; TRBD1 might be the D (5 bases). This chain's CDR3 is CASSADRVGTGELFF. CDR3 nucleotide sequence: TGTGCCAGCAGCGCCGACAGAGTGGGCACCGGGGAGCTGTTTTTT.